This section outlines one TCR beta chain sequence together with its context. This entry belongs to a study of blood T cell repertoires in COVID-19. As for the study in general: COVID-19 samples, acute and convalescent, were from the United States, Italy and Spain. The cDNA or gDNA used as material had been derived from T cells, B-cell-depleted T cells, or PBMCs.

Original processing notes: Using reference gene primer amplification, nucleated cell counts were estimated. Assay used: immunoSEQ multiplex PCR; TCRdb lists only in-frame clones, some missing. V, J and clone size were drawn from that table, and D and trimming were deduced from the DNA. The sample has 110,000 or so clones, around 83% seen once. Germline V CDR1 and CDR2: KGHSY, FQNENV. The V and J ends lost 0 bases and 4 bases respectively, with 12 bases between them. The CDR3 loop spans 15 amino acids. The J gene is TRBJ1-2, the V gene TRBV16, with TRBD1 as a possible D gene (5 bases). This TCR came from a woman aged 65 to 85 with acute or convalescent COVID-19. Specimen: peripheral blood. The CDR3 is CASSQSRAQGYGYTF. CDR3 nucleotides: TGTGCCAGCAGCCAATCTAGGGCGCAGGGCTATGGCTACACCTTC. Complete variable domain (other parts from reference TRBV16 and TRBJ1-2): GEEVAQTPKHLVRGEGQKAKLYCAPIKGHSYVFWYQQVLKNEFKFLISFQNENVFDETGMPKERFSAKCLPNSPCSLEIQATKLEDSAVYFCASSQSRAQGYGYTFGSGTRLTVV.